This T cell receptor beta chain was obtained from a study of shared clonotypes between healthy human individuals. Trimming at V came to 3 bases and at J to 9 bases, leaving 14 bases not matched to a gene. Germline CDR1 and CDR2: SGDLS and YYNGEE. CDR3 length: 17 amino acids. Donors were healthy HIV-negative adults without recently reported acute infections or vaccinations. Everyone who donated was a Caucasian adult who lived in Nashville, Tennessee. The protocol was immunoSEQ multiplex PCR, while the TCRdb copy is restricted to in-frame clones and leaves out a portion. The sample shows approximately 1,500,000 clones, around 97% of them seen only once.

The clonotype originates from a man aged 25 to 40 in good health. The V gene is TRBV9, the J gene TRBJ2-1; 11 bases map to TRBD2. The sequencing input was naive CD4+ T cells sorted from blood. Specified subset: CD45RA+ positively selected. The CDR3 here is CASSASAVAGGPTEQFF. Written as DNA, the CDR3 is TGTGCCAGCAGCGCATCGGCGGTAGCGGGAGGGCCAACTGAGCAGTTCTTC.